These T cell receptor beta chains were read from a single sample in a study of PD-L1 blockade in urothelial cancer. This table comes from immunoSEQ multiplex PCR, and its TCRdb copy is limited to in-frame clones, with some not included. Of roughly 56,000 clones in the sample, about 80% are singletons; the top ten hold approximately 4%. The specimen was PBMCs, collected around atezolizumab (anti-PD-L1) treatment. These receptors all stem from a man aged 65-85 years with urothelial cancer. CDR3s include the opening cysteine and the closing phenylalanine or tryptophan. Fields, in order: J gene, D gene, clone size, V gene, CDR3 protein, CDR3 DNA. D genes are given only for firm matches. Clone sizes are given selectively: once, few, many, or a class where the clone is expanded.

j_gene: TRBJ2-7
d_gene: TRBD2
abundance: .
v_gene: TRBV5-1
CDR3aa: CASSLAGRGSSYEQYF
CDR3nt: TGCGCCAGCAGCTTGGCCGGGCGGGGGAGCTCCTACGAGCAGTACTTC

j_gene: TRBJ2-1
d_gene: .
abundance: .
v_gene: TRBV9
CDR3aa: CASSVSWEQDNEQFF
CDR3nt: TGTGCCAGCAGCGTATCTTGGGAACAGGACAATGAGCAGTTCTTC

j_gene: TRBJ2-1
d_gene: .
abundance: .
v_gene: TRBV10-2
CDR3aa: CASRIIRDTSDEQFF
CDR3nt: TGCGCCAGCAGAATTATACGGGACACCAGCGATGAGCAGTTCTTC

j_gene: TRBJ2-3
d_gene: TRBD2
abundance: .
v_gene: TRBV5-6
CDR3aa: CASTGLAGADTQYF
CDR3nt: TGTGCCAGCACGGGTCTAGCGGGAGCTGATACGCAGTATTTT

j_gene: TRBJ2-7
d_gene: TRBD2
abundance: .
v_gene: TRBV18
CDR3aa: CASSPGGSGNHEQYF
CDR3nt: TGTGCCAGCTCACCCGGGGGTAGCGGGAACCACGAGCAGTACTTC

j_gene: TRBJ2-1
d_gene: TRBD2
abundance: .
v_gene: TRBV9
CDR3aa: CASSVTSGSYNEQFF
CDR3nt: TGTGCCAGCAGCGTGACTAGCGGCTCCTACAATGAGCAGTTCTTC

j_gene: TRBJ2-7
d_gene: TRBD2
abundance: .
v_gene: TRBV7-2
CDR3aa: CASSLSLAGAEQYF
CDR3nt: TGTGCCAGCAGCTTATCACTAGCGGGGGCGGAGCAGTACTTC

j_gene: TRBJ2-7
d_gene: TRBD2
abundance: once
v_gene: TRBV7-2
CDR3aa: CASSPLTGGTYEQYF
CDR3nt: TGTGCCAGCAGCCCCTTGACGGGAGGGACCTACGAGCAGTACTTC

j_gene: TRBJ2-3
d_gene: TRBD2
abundance: .
v_gene: TRBV9
CDR3aa: CASSVGTSGSTDTQYF
CDR3nt: TGTGCCAGCAGCGTAGGGACTAGCGGTAGCACAGATACGCAGTATTTT

j_gene: TRBJ2-1
d_gene: TRBD2
abundance: .
v_gene: TRBV7-2
CDR3aa: CASSLGLTSGRGNEQFF
CDR3nt: TGTGCCAGCAGCCTAGGGTTGACTAGCGGGAGGGGCAATGAGCAGTTCTTC

j_gene: TRBJ2-1
d_gene: TRBD2
abundance: once
v_gene: TRBV27
CDR3aa: CASSLRGLAGGAGYNEQFF
CDR3nt: TGTGCCAGCAGTTTACGGGGGCTAGCGGGAGGGGCCGGCTACAATGAGCAGTTCTTC

j_gene: TRBJ1-5
d_gene: .
abundance: .
v_gene: TRBV4-1
CDR3aa: CASSQDTDRYQPQHF
CDR3nt: TGCGCCAGCAGCCAAGATACAGATCGATATCAGCCCCAGCATTTT

j_gene: TRBJ2-5
d_gene: TRBD1
abundance: .
v_gene: TRBV6-1
CDR3aa: CASSVDRGRETQYF
CDR3nt: TGTGCCAGCAGTGTGGACAGGGGGCGGGAGACCCAGTACTTC

j_gene: TRBJ2-1
d_gene: .
abundance: .
v_gene: TRBV20-1
CDR3aa: CSALVYGEQFF
CDR3nt: TGCAGTGCACTAGTTTACGGAGAGCAGTTCTTC

j_gene: TRBJ2-2
d_gene: .
abundance: .
v_gene: TRBV29-1
CDR3aa: CSVDSGRTGELFF
CDR3nt: TGCAGCGTTGACTCAGGGCGTACCGGGGAGCTGTTTTTT

j_gene: TRBJ2-1
d_gene: TRBD1
abundance: once
v_gene: TRBV7-2
CDR3aa: CASTLGTVSYNEQFF
CDR3nt: TGTGCCAGCACCCTTGGGACAGTCTCCTACAATGAGCAGTTCTTC

j_gene: TRBJ2-1
d_gene: .
abundance: once
v_gene: TRBV6-6
CDR3aa: CASSYAQAYSEQFF
CDR3nt: TGTGCCAGCAGTTACGCGCAGGCCTATAGTGAGCAGTTCTTC

j_gene: TRBJ2-2
d_gene: .
abundance: .
v_gene: TRBV7-8
CDR3aa: CASSLLTGELFF
CDR3nt: TGTGCCAGCAGCCTCCTCACCGGGGAGCTGTTTTTT

j_gene: TRBJ1-1
d_gene: .
abundance: .
v_gene: TRBV6-5
CDR3aa: CASSYVPGSTEAFF
CDR3nt: TGTGCCAGCAGTTACGTACCAGGGTCCACTGAAGCTTTCTTT

j_gene: TRBJ2-5
d_gene: .
abundance: .
v_gene: TRBV9
CDR3aa: CASSVVGFEEETQYF
CDR3nt: TGTGCCAGCAGCGTAGTCGGATTCGAGGAGGAGACCCAGTACTTC

j_gene: TRBJ2-5
d_gene: .
abundance: .
v_gene: TRBV7-2
CDR3aa: CASSLEQAETQYF
CDR3nt: TGTGCCAGCAGCTTAGAGCAGGCGGAGACCCAGTACTTC

j_gene: TRBJ1-1
d_gene: .
abundance: .
v_gene: TRBV6-6
CDR3aa: CASSFPGRPGEAFF
CDR3nt: TGTGCCAGCAGTTTTCCAGGACGCCCGGGGGAAGCTTTCTTT

j_gene: TRBJ2-3
d_gene: TRBD2
abundance: .
v_gene: TRBV28
CDR3aa: CASSLLAGGLGDTQYF
CDR3nt: TGTGCCAGCAGTCTACTAGCGGGAGGGTTGGGAGATACGCAGTATTTT

j_gene: TRBJ2-7
d_gene: TRBD1
abundance: .
v_gene: TRBV4-2
CDR3aa: CASSQDRGPYEQYF
CDR3nt: TGTGCCAGCAGCCAAGACAGGGGGCCCTACGAGCAGTACTTC

j_gene: TRBJ1-1
d_gene: .
abundance: .
v_gene: TRBV2
CDR3aa: CASSSRLEGNTEAFF
CDR3nt: TGTGCCAGCAGTTCCAGGTTGGAGGGGAACACTGAAGCTTTCTTT

j_gene: TRBJ2-1
d_gene: TRBD2
abundance: .
v_gene: TRBV6-1
CDR3aa: CASSEVGWGLAGAGYNEQFF
CDR3nt: TGTGCCAGCAGTGAAGTAGGTTGGGGACTAGCGGGAGCGGGGTACAATGAGCAGTTCTTC

j_gene: TRBJ1-1
d_gene: TRBD1
abundance: once
v_gene: TRBV6-1
CDR3aa: CASRYPGQGGTEAFF
CDR3nt: TGTGCCAGCAGATACCCAGGACAGGGCGGCACTGAAGCTTTCTTT

j_gene: TRBJ1-1
d_gene: .
abundance: .
v_gene: TRBV5-8
CDR3aa: CASSFDGRGLMNTEAFF
CDR3nt: TGTGCCAGCAGCTTTGACGGCAGGGGCCTAATGAACACTGAAGCTTTCTTT

j_gene: TRBJ2-5
d_gene: TRBD1
abundance: .
v_gene: TRBV9
CDR3aa: CASSGTGYGETQYF
CDR3nt: TGTGCCAGCAGCGGGACAGGGTATGGGGAGACCCAGTACTTC

j_gene: TRBJ2-5
d_gene: TRBD2
abundance: once
v_gene: TRBV6-6
CDR3aa: CASSSRTSWGAETQYF
CDR3nt: TGTGCCAGCAGCTCCAGGACTAGCTGGGGCGCGGAGACCCAGTACTTC

j_gene: TRBJ2-5
d_gene: TRBD2
abundance: .
v_gene: TRBV7-6
CDR3aa: CASSLVLIAGDPGETQYF
CDR3nt: TGTGCCAGCAGCTTAGTGCTGATAGCGGGAGACCCGGGAGAGACCCAGTACTTC

j_gene: TRBJ1-1
d_gene: .
abundance: .
v_gene: TRBV11-1
CDR3aa: CASSLFQNTEAFF
CDR3nt: TGTGCCAGCAGCTTATTCCAGAACACTGAAGCTTTCTTT

j_gene: TRBJ2-5
d_gene: TRBD2
abundance: .
v_gene: TRBV6-5
CDR3aa: CASKREVNQETQYF
CDR3nt: TGTGCCAGCAAGCGGGAGGTTAATCAAGAGACCCAGTACTTC

j_gene: TRBJ1-5
d_gene: .
abundance: once
v_gene: TRBV15
CDR3aa: CATSRDLAVDNQPQHF
CDR3nt: TGTGCCACCAGCAGAGATCTGGCGGTAGATAATCAGCCCCAGCATTTT

j_gene: TRBJ2-5
d_gene: .
abundance: .
v_gene: TRBV2
CDR3aa: CASSERGVTQYF
CDR3nt: TGTGCCAGCAGTGAACGGGGAGTGACCCAGTACTTC

j_gene: TRBJ1-1
d_gene: .
abundance: .
v_gene: TRBV6-6
CDR3aa: CASSYSNGGKAFF
CDR3nt: TGTGCCAGCAGTTACTCGAATGGGGGGAAAGCTTTCTTT

j_gene: TRBJ2-7
d_gene: TRBD1
abundance: .
v_gene: TRBV9
CDR3aa: CASSATGGRQYF
CDR3nt: TGTGCCAGCAGCGCGACAGGGGGAAGGCAGTACTTC

j_gene: TRBJ2-2
d_gene: .
abundance: .
v_gene: TRBV5-6
CDR3aa: CASSSPGGKSTGELFF
CDR3nt: TGTGCCAGCAGCTCACCGGGGGGCAAATCAACCGGGGAGCTGTTTTTT

j_gene: TRBJ1-2
d_gene: TRBD1
abundance: .
v_gene: TRBV9
CDR3aa: CASSANRDRGVYGYTF
CDR3nt: TGTGCCAGCAGCGCCAACCGGGACAGGGGTGTGTATGGCTACACCTTC

j_gene: TRBJ1-4
d_gene: .
abundance: .
v_gene: TRBV19
CDR3aa: CASSSTENEKLFF
CDR3nt: TGTGCCAGTAGCTCTACAGAAAATGAAAAACTGTTTTTT

j_gene: TRBJ2-5
d_gene: .
abundance: .
v_gene: TRBV5-4
CDR3aa: CASSLAGSVATQYF
CDR3nt: TGTGCCAGCAGCTTGGCCGGCAGCGTGGCGACCCAGTACTTC

j_gene: TRBJ1-4
d_gene: .
abundance: .
v_gene: TRBV6-1
CDR3aa: CASSEVGFSNEKLFF
CDR3nt: TGTGCCAGCAGTGAAGTGGGCTTTTCAAATGAAAAACTGTTTTTT

j_gene: TRBJ1-2
d_gene: .
abundance: few
v_gene: TRBV5-1
CDR3aa: CASSLDQGLGYTF
CDR3nt: TGCGCCAGCAGCTTGGATCAGGGACTTGGCTACACCTTC

j_gene: TRBJ2-3
d_gene: .
abundance: .
v_gene: TRBV21-1
CDR3aa: CAIQDRELTDTQYF
CDR3nt: TGTGCCATCCAGGACAGGGAGTTGACAGATACGCAGTATTTT

j_gene: TRBJ2-2
d_gene: .
abundance: .
v_gene: TRBV18
CDR3aa: CASSPFPAGTNTGELFF
CDR3nt: TGTGCCAGCTCACCATTCCCGGCAGGGACGAACACCGGGGAGCTGTTTTTT

j_gene: TRBJ1-5
d_gene: .
abundance: once
v_gene: TRBV7-2
CDR3aa: CASSSGTLNQPQHF
CDR3nt: TGTGCCAGCAGCTCTGGGACTCTCAATCAGCCCCAGCATTTT

j_gene: TRBJ2-7
d_gene: .
abundance: .
v_gene: TRBV27
CDR3aa: CASSFLRDRSGYEQYF
CDR3nt: TGTGCCAGCAGTTTCCTACGGGATCGAAGCGGGTACGAGCAGTACTTC

j_gene: TRBJ2-3
d_gene: .
abundance: .
v_gene: TRBV7-2
CDR3aa: CASSLGSGDTQYF
CDR3nt: TGTGCCAGCAGCTTAGGCTCGGGAGATACGCAGTATTTT

j_gene: TRBJ2-2
d_gene: TRBD1
abundance: once
v_gene: TRBV6-5
CDR3aa: CASSLTGSSGGGELFF
CDR3nt: TGTGCCAGCAGTTTGACAGGATCATCAGGGGGCGGGGAGCTGTTTTTT

j_gene: TRBJ2-1
d_gene: .
abundance: .
v_gene: TRBV10-1
CDR3aa: CASSESSERPDNEQFF
CDR3nt: TGCGCCAGCAGTGAGTCTTCGGAGAGACCCGACAATGAGCAGTTCTTC

j_gene: TRBJ2-7
d_gene: .
abundance: .
v_gene: TRBV9
CDR3aa: CASSDEAGEQYF
CDR3nt: TGTGCCAGCAGCGACGAAGCGGGCGAGCAGTACTTC

j_gene: TRBJ1-1
d_gene: TRBD1
abundance: .
v_gene: TRBV19
CDR3aa: CASIERQGRGSNTEAFF
CDR3nt: TGTGCCAGTATCGAGCGACAGGGTAGGGGGTCGAACACTGAAGCTTTCTTT

j_gene: TRBJ2-3
d_gene: .
abundance: .
v_gene: TRBV25-1
CDR3aa: CASSDSAGSTDTQYF
CDR3nt: TGTGCCAGCAGTGACTCGGCGGGAAGCACAGATACGCAGTATTTT

j_gene: TRBJ2-5
d_gene: TRBD1
abundance: .
v_gene: TRBV19
CDR3aa: CASSTGGPLQGTQYF
CDR3nt: TGTGCCAGTAGCACAGGGGGCCCCCTCCAGGGGACCCAGTACTTC

j_gene: TRBJ2-1
d_gene: .
abundance: .
v_gene: TRBV10-3
CDR3aa: CAIGRSEGEGSNEQFF
CDR3nt: TGTGCCATCGGCAGGAGCGAGGGGGAAGGAAGCAATGAGCAGTTCTTC

j_gene: TRBJ2-5
d_gene: TRBD2
abundance: .
v_gene: TRBV7-2
CDR3aa: CASSLAGGWAETQYF
CDR3nt: TGTGCCAGCAGCTTAGCGGGGGGGTGGGCGGAGACCCAGTACTTC

j_gene: TRBJ2-7
d_gene: TRBD1
abundance: .
v_gene: TRBV10-1
CDR3aa: CASSDYGTATYEQYF
CDR3nt: TGCGCCAGCAGTGACTACGGGACAGCGACCTACGAGCAGTACTTC